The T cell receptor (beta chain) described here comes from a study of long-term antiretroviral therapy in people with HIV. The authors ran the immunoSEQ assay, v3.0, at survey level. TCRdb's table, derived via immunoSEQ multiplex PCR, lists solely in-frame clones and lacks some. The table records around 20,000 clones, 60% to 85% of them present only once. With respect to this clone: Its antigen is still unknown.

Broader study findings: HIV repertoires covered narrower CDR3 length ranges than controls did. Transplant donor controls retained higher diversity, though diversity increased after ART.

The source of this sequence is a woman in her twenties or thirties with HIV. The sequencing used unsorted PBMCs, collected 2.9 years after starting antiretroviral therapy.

The CDR3 protein is CAWSSSERPYEQYV. CDR3 DNA: TGTGCCTGGAGTTCGAGTGAAAGACCCTACGAGCAGTACGTC. The chain carries TRBV30 and TRBJ2-7; unclear D gene. Trimming cost V 2 bases and J 2 bases, with 13 bases left between them. This CDR3 region has 14 residues. Per the germline V gene, CDR1 is GTSNPN and CDR2 is SVGIG (reference sequence).